This paragraph covers one TCR beta chain sequence. Its target antigen remains unknown. Sequence at one end of the junction differs from germline and may be a read error. The record originates from a study of tumor and adjacent non-tumor tissue in lung cancer (dated by TCRdb to 2016 to 2018). As for the study more broadly: Of the cohort, roughly 12 patients had adenocarcinoma, 2 had squamous cell carcinoma and 1 had small cell lung cancer. Ages among the approximately 15 patients ranged from about 30 to 85 years, there were roughly ten men and 5 women, and disease was at TNM stage I to III. Sequencing produced 100 million to 150 million productive TCRbeta reads in total, an average of approximately 4.5 million reads per sample. Bulk TCRbeta repertoires were compared between lung tumor tissue and matched distant non-tumor lung tissue obtained from 15 lung cancer patients. TCRbeta CDR3 sequencing was performed on 25 to 35 paired specimens, with one tumor sample and one normal lung sample collected per patient.

The research as a whole found: The top 100 clones made up a significantly larger cumulative share of the repertoire in normal lung than in tumor tissue. Younger patients had significantly higher TCR diversity, and higher tumor TCR diversity was associated with shorter overall and disease-free survival. Neither the sequencing platform nor unique molecular identifiers are mentioned in the methods. Because peripheral blood was not sequenced, the blood TCRbeta repertoires of the lung cancer patients in the study went unexamined. Tumor tissue showed significantly higher TCR diversity (inverse Simpson) than normal lung tissue, at 431.37 vs 166.20 (P = 0.0075, Mann-Whitney U test). Only 15 or so patients were included in the cohort, and the need for larger samples and more detailed clinical data was noted by the authors.

According to the germline V gene, CDR1 reads SGHDT and CDR2 reads YYEEEE. The cysteine opens and the phenylalanine closes a CDR3 of 16 amino acids. Only CDR3 DNA is held: 48 bases, read in frame from base 1. The method was multiplex PCR. Sequencer: Illumina HiSeq 2500. Following protocols modified from ARM-PCR, the researchers constructed TCRbeta libraries through three rounds of nested PCR with primers (Table S4). Before sequencing, PCR products in the 200-500 bp range were cut out of the gel and cleaned up using the QIAquick gel extraction kit. The study's processing was this. Reads were cleaned using Trimmomatic, were merged into complete CDR3 sequences using FLASH, and were assigned to V(D)J germline segments using MiTCR. VDJtools was used to compute clonal diversity as the inverse Simpson's index. In-frame sequences without a premature stop codon were defined as productive reads. TCRdb applied fastp at Q25 and MiXCR to the public reads, then kept only in-frame beta chains. Identical CDR3 proteins give one entry, which carries the most common genes and DNA. TCRdb assigned the V and J calls; the authors' analysis was not used. A total of 85,000 to 130,000 distinct CDR3 sequences appear in this sample, over 55% of them only once. In total, the top ten clones hold approximately 18% of the sample.

Bulk unsorted tissue served as the source for RNA extraction, and RNA quality was assessed using a NanoDrop ND-1000 and an Agilent 2100. Normal lung samples were distant non-tumor tissue taken more than 3 cm from the tumor edge. The donors were newly diagnosed lung cancer patients admitted for thoracic surgery in China from August to November 2014 who had not received prior chemotherapy. Patients with previous radiotherapy or chemotherapy, or with another concurrent cancer, were excluded from the study. Surgical tissue pieces of about 1-2.3 cm3 were preserved in RNAlater solution and stored at -80 °C until use.

This sequence uses TRBV5-6 and TRBJ2-3; TRBD2 lines up with 8 middle nucleotides. Input material: distant non-tumor lung tissue. This sequence originates from a young man with non-small cell lung cancer. The bases read TGTGCCTGCAGTTTGGCTCTAGCGGGCCTCTGGTATACGCAGTATTTT. The resulting protein is CACSLALAGLWYTQYF.